These 29 T cell receptor beta chains came from one sample sequenced in a study of technical replicates of blood from a few donors. TCRdb keeps only in-frame clones here, not all; method: immunoSEQ multiplex PCR. The table shows roughly 87,000 clones, with roughly nine tenths occurring only once. Sequencing was done on a sample of T cells isolated from PBMCs. These receptors were collected from a human donor in good health.

This clone showed up just once. J is TRBJ1-1 and V is TRBV11-2; D is perhaps TRBD1 (5 bases). The CDR3 totals 16 residues. V lost 1 base, J lost 2 bases, and 14 bases lay in between. Germline values: CDR1 SGHAT, CDR2 FQNNGV. The CDR3 bases are TGTGCCAGCAGCTTAGTATCAGGGAGGACCAACACTGAAGCTTTCTTT. Protein product: CASSLVSGRTNTEAFF.

This clone occurred once. The rearrangement joins TRBV7-9 to TRBJ1-4, with unresolved D. V lost 4 bases and J lost 10, with 7 bases in between. Germline CDR1 reads SEHNR; CDR2 reads FQNEAQ (reference sequence). CDR3 length: 11 residues. The CDR3 reads CASSSPLKLFF. CDR3 sequence (DNA): TGTGCCAGCAGCTCCCCCCTAAAACTGTTTTTT. The full variable domain, with the rest looked up from reference TRBV7-9 and TRBJ1-4, is DTGVSQNPRHKITKRGQNVTFRCDPISEHNRLYWYRQTLGQGPEFLTYFQNEAQLEKSRLLSDRFSAERPKGSFSTLEIQRTEQGDSAMYLCASSSPLKLFFGSGTQLSVL.

The CDR3, as DNA: TGTGCCAGCAGCATAATAGCGGGAGGGAGCACCGGGGAGCTGTTTTTT. Its translation: CASSIIAGGSTGELFF. The gene calls are TRBV21-1 and TRBJ2-2; TRBD2 is taken as the D call from the table, unchecked against the DNA. TRBV21-1 is deemed a pseudogene. This CDR3 region has 16 residues.

This clone was picked up one time. V and J are TRBV4-2 and TRBJ2-3; 13 bases align to TRBD2. J lost 5 bases, V lost 3 bases, and 8 bases had no gene match. The CDR3 runs 17 residues. Germline CDR1 reads LGHNA; CDR2 reads YNFKEQ. CDR3 loop: CASSHDGLAGAVDTQYF. The CDR3 coding sequence is TGTGCCAGCAGCCATGATGGACTAGCGGGAGCTGTAGATACGCAGTATTTT.

The V and J genes are TRBV11-3 and TRBJ1-1; TRBD1 matches 9 bases. The junction had 11 bases not matched to a gene; V was cut back by 7 bases and J by 5 bases. The germline CDR1 and CDR2 sequences are SGHNT and YENEEA. This CDR3 comprises 15 residues. The CDR3 spells CASNKRTGAGTEAFF. The CDR3 DNA reads TGTGCCAGCAACAAAAGGACAGGGGCCGGGACTGAAGCTTTCTTT.

The V and J genes are TRBV30 and TRBJ2-1, with 9 bases that match TRBD2. V shed 2 bases, J shed 4 bases, and the junction held 3 bases outside the gene matches. This CDR3 region has 14 residues. Germline loops: CDR1 GTSNPN, CDR2 SVGIG (reference sequence). CDR3: CAWSNSGRYNEQFF. In DNA form, the CDR3 reads TGTGCCTGGAGTAACAGCGGGAGGTACAATGAGCAGTTCTTC.

This clone has only a few counts. J is TRBJ2-7 and V is TRBV7-2; 9 bases match TRBD2. The CDR3 consists of 16 residues. Germline V CDR1 and CDR2: SGHTA, FQGNSA. The ends lost 6 bases at V and 7 bases at J; junction bases unmatched: 16. The CDR3 DNA sequence: TGTGCCAGCAGGGAGACCGCCGGGACTAGCTCCCGGGAGCAGTACTTC. As protein: CASRETAGTSSREQYF. The variable domain in full, completed from reference TRBV7-2 and TRBJ2-7, reads GAGVSQSPSNKVTEKGKDVELRCDPISGHTALYWYRQSLGQGLEFLIYFQGNSAPDKSGLPSDRFSAERTGGSVSTLTIQRTQQEDSAVYLCASRETAGTSSREQYFGPGTRLTVT.

The chain couples TRBV6-1 to TRBJ2-1, with 8 bases matching TRBD1. The CDR3 has 16 amino acids. Trimming took 3 bases from V and 5 from J; bases not matched to a gene: 9. CDR1 MNHNS and CDR2 SASEGT come from the germline V gene. DNA for the CDR3: TGTGCCAGCAGTGAGGCAGGGGGCAATCTCAACAATGAGCAGTTCTTC. Its protein product is CASSEAGGNLNNEQFF.

This clone was observed once. This chain connects TRBV5-8 to TRBJ2-1; 7 bases map to TRBD1. The junction had 0 bases not matched to a gene; V was cut back by 0 bases and J by 0 bases. Germline assignment: CDR1 SGHTS and CDR2 YDEGEE. This CDR3 has 15 amino acids. The CDR3 DNA follows: TGTGCCAGCAGCTTGGGACAGGGCTCCTACAATGAGCAGTTCTTC. It yields the protein CASSLGQGSYNEQFF.

The V and J genes are TRBV2 and TRBJ1-1; no firm D call. Trimming stripped 6 bases from V and 0 bases from J, with 8 bases between. Germline V gene data show CDR1 as SNHLY and CDR2 as FYNNEI. This CDR3 is 13 amino acids long. CDR3 in DNA: TGTGCCAGCAGGACTGACCTGAACACTGAAGCTTTCTTT. Its protein product is CASRTDLNTEAFF.

The chain links TRBV6-1 to TRBJ2-2; a weak D match, TRBD2 (5 bases). The CDR3 runs to 16 residues. Germline V lookup: CDR1 MNHNS, CDR2 SASEGT. V lost 3 bases and J lost 0, with 11 bases in between. The CDR3 region has the DNA TGTGCCAGCAGTGAGTTTAGCGCAACGAACACCGGGGAGCTGTTTTTT. As protein: CASSEFSATNTGELFF.

The chain carries TRBV6-5 and TRBJ1-2; possibly TRBD1 for D (5 bases). Germline CDR1 and CDR2: MNHEY and SVGAGI. CDR3 length: 12 amino acids. V shed 6 bases and J shed 8 bases, with 13 bases lying between them. The DNA for the CDR3 is TGTGCCAGCAGATTTCAGGGTGGCGGCTACACCTTC. The encoded protein is CASRFQGGGYTF.

The V and J genes are TRBV10-3 and TRBJ2-3, with D uncertain. V lost 7 bases and J lost 0, with 14 bases in between. Germline assignment: CDR1 ENHRY and CDR2 SYGVKD. The CDR3 contains 15 residues. CDR3 in DNA: TGTGCCATCAAAACGGCGGATACTAGCACAGATACGCAGTATTTT. Its translation is CAIKTADTSTDTQYF.

The V and J genes are TRBV4-1 and TRBJ2-3; TRBD2 matches 10 bases. The V gene's germline CDR1 is MGHRA and CDR2 YSYEKL. After removal of 0 bases from V and 8 bases from J, the junction contained 8 bases not matched to a gene. The CDR3 runs to 16 residues. For the CDR3, the DNA is TGCGCCAGCAGCCAAGAGCTAGCGGGAGCCCAAGCTACGCAGTATTTT. Protein: CASSQELAGAQATQYF.

This rearrangement joins TRBV5-1 to TRBJ2-7, with 8 bases matching TRBD1. The J segment lost 2 bases and the V segment lost 4 bases, leaving 5 bases of the junction unmatched. The CDR3 length is 14 residues. Germline-derived CDR1 and CDR2 are SGHRS and YFSETQ. The DNA for the CDR3 is TGCGCCAGCAGCATCCGGACAGGGACCTACGAGCAGTACTTC. It codes for CASSIRTGTYEQYF.

V and J are TRBV7-9 and TRBJ2-2; 9 bases line up with TRBD2. The CDR3 contains 17 residues. Germline V lookup: CDR1 SEHNR, CDR2 FQNEAQ (reference sequence). The ends lost 2 bases at V and 5 bases at J; junction bases unmatched: 9. CDR3 amino acids: CASSLSLAGYGTGELFF. CDR3 bases: TGTGCCAGCAGCTTATCTCTAGCGGGATATGGGACCGGGGAGCTGTTTTTT.

The rearrangement uses TRBV27 and TRBJ2-1; no reliable D call. The CDR3 has 13 amino acids. V was shortened by 3 bases and J by 3 bases, with 6 bases between the two germline ends. CDR1 and CDR2 from the germline V gene are MNHEY and SMNVEV (reference sequence). In DNA form, the CDR3 reads TGTGCCAGCAGTTTCGACAACTACAATGAGCAGTTCTTC. This codes for CASSFDNYNEQFF.

This chain uses TRBV28 with TRBJ1-1; D unresolved. There are 15 residues in the CDR3. The V and J ends lost 6 bases and 3 bases respectively, with 17 bases between them. The germline gives CDR1 MDHEN, CDR2 SYDVKM. CDR3 residues: CASSRELRRDTEAFF. In nucleotides, the CDR3 is TGTGCCAGCAGCAGAGAACTAAGGAGGGACACTGAAGCTTTCTTT.

The chain is built from TRBV13 and TRBJ2-3; D might be TRBD1 (5 bases). CDR1 PRHDT and CDR2 FYEKMQ come from the germline V gene (reference sequence). With 4 bases removed from V and 4 bases from J, the gap between germline ends came to 12 bases. This CDR3 has 14 amino acids. CDR3 amino acids: CASSSSRGADTQYF. Here the CDR3 DNA reads TGTGCCAGCAGCTCGAGTAGGGGCGCAGATACGCAGTATTTT.

This clone was recorded a few times. J is TRBJ1-1 and V is TRBV29-1, with D maybe TRBD1 (5 bases). The ends were cut back, 7 bases at V and 0 bases at J, with 12 bases in the middle. CDR1 and CDR2 (germline): SQVTM, ANQGSEA. The CDR3 contains 13 residues. CDR3 coding DNA: TGCAGCGCCTTGACAGTCGTGAACACTGAAGCTTTCTTT. Amino acids: CSALTVVNTEAFF.

V gene TRBV18 combines with J gene TRBJ2-2; no clear D gene. Germline CDR1 and CDR2: KGHSH and LQKENI. This CDR3 region has 16 residues. V gave up 6 bases and J gave up 0 bases, with 14 bases separating them. Here the CDR3 reads CASSPLSGSNTGELFF. The CDR3 nucleotides read TGTGCCAGCTCCCCTCTCTCAGGATCGAACACCGGGGAGCTGTTTTTT.

The V call is TRBV4-1, the J call TRBJ2-1; 10 positions match TRBD2. The germline gives CDR1 MGHRA, CDR2 YSYEKL. The CDR3 extends over 16 amino acids. V lost 0 bases, J lost 5 bases, and 4 bases stayed unmatched. The CDR3: CASSQDDSGRNNEQFF. In DNA, the CDR3 is TGCGCCAGCAGCCAAGATGATAGCGGGAGGAACAATGAGCAGTTCTTC.

V usage is TRBV18 and J usage is TRBJ1-4; weak D call: TRBD1 (6 bases). Trimming took 2 bases from V and 2 from J, leaving 9 bases between them. The CDR3 runs 15 residues. Germline CDR1 reads KGHSH; CDR2 reads LQKENI. Written as DNA, the CDR3 is TGTGCCAGCTCACCAGGGGGCCCGACTAATGAAAAACTGTTTTTT. Its translation is CASSPGGPTNEKLFF.

This clone showed up just once. The J gene is TRBJ1-2, the V gene TRBV19; no reliable D call. Germline V gives CDR1 LNHDA, CDR2 SQIVND (reference sequence). The CDR3 runs 18 residues. V was clipped by 5 bases and J by 2 bases, with 24 bases between them. This CDR3 is CASSPPPGMGPENYGYTF. CDR3 DNA: TGTGCCAGTAGTCCGCCCCCGGGGATGGGCCCTGAGAACTATGGCTACACCTTC.

The genes are TRBV7-2 and TRBJ1-5, with D unresolved. The CDR3 contains 14 residues. Germline V gene data show CDR1 as SGHTA and CDR2 as FQGNSA. Trimming pared 6 bases from V and 8 bases from J, leaving 17 bases between. The CDR3: CASSRVPIAEPQHF. The CDR3 DNA sequence: TGTGCCAGCAGTCGGGTCCCCATCGCGGAGCCCCAGCATTTT.

The rearrangement uses TRBV19 and TRBJ2-1; no definite D call. The CDR3 covers 13 residues. Germline CDR1 and CDR2: LNHDA and SQIVND (reference sequence). Trimming took 6 bases from V and 2 from J, leaving 8 bases between them. CDR3 coding DNA: TGTGCCAGTAGGCCAGGTACCTACAATGAGCAGTTCTTC. It yields the protein CASRPGTYNEQFF.

The rearrangement links TRBV7-2 to TRBJ2-7; 8 bases are shared with TRBD2. The V and J ends lost 1 base and 2 bases, in that order; junction bases with no gene match: 7. The germline V gene encodes CDR1 SGHTA and CDR2 FQGNSA. This CDR3 contains 16 residues. The CDR3 sequence is CASSLEAGVPTYEQYF. The CDR3, as DNA: TGTGCCAGCAGCTTAGAAGCGGGAGTCCCAACCTACGAGCAGTACTTC.

This chain links TRBV7-9 with TRBJ2-2; TRBD2 agrees at 10 bases. With V trimmed by 6 bases and J by 9 bases, 19 bases remained unmatched. The germline gives CDR1 SEHNR, CDR2 FQNEAQ (reference sequence). This CDR3 spans 18 amino acids. CDR3 amino acids: CASRHTVIQREGQWELFF. CDR3 in DNA: TGTGCCAGCAGGCATACCGTGATTCAGCGGGAGGGCCAGTGGGAGCTGTTTTTT.

This clone was found a few times. The chain employs TRBV6-1 and TRBJ1-1; no clear D. Germline CDR1 reads MNHNS; CDR2 reads SASEGT. The CDR3 totals 10 residues. Deletions cut 7 bases from V and 3 bases from J, with 3 bases between. The CDR3 here is CASIDTEAFF. CDR3 DNA sequence: TGTGCCAGCATCGACACTGAAGCTTTCTTT.